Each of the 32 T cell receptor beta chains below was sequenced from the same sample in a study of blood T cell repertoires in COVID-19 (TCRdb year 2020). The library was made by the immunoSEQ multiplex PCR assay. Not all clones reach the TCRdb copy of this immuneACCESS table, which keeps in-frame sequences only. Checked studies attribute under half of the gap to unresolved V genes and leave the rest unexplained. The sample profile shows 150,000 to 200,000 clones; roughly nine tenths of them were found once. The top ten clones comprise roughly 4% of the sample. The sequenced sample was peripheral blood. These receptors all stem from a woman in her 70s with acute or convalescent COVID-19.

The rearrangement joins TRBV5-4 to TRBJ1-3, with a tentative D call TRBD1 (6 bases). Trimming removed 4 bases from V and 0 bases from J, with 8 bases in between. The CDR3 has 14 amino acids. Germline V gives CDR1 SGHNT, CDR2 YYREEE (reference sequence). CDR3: CASSVQGSGNTIYF. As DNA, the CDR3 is TGTGCCAGCAGCGTACAGGGCTCTGGAAACACCATATATTTT.

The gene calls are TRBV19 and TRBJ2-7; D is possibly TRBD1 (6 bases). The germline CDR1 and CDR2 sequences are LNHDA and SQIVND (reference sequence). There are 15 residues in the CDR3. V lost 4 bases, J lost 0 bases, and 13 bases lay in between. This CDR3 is CASSKNRDNSYEQYF. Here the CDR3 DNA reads TGTGCCAGTAGTAAGAATCGGGACAACTCCTACGAGCAGTACTTC.

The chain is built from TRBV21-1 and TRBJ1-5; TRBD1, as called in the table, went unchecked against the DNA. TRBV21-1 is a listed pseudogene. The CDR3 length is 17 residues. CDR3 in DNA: TGTGCCAGCAGCAAAGTTATTCGTCAGGCTGGCAATCAGCCCCAGCATTTT. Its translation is CASSKVIRQAGNQPQHF.

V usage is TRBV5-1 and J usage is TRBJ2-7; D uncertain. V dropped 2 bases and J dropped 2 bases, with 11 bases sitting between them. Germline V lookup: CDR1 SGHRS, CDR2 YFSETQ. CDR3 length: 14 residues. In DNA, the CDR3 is TGCGCCAGCAGCTTCTCACCAGCGACCTACGAGCAGTACTTC. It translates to CASSFSPATYEQYF.

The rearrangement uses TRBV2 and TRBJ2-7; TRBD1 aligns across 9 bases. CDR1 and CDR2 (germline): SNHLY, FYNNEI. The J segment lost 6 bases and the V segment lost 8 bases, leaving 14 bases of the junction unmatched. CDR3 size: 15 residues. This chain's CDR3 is CASHVNRGRQAEQYF. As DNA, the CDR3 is TGTGCCAGCCACGTCAACAGGGGGCGTCAGGCCGAGCAGTACTTC.

In nucleotides, the CDR3 is TGTGCCAGCAGCTTGCCGGGACAGGGATCTGAAAAACTGTTTTTT. Its protein product is CASSLPGQGSEKLFF. The gene calls are TRBV7-9 and TRBJ1-4; 9 nucleotides agree with TRBD1. V was clipped by 3 bases and J by 7 bases; unmatched bases: 6. The CDR3 sequence is 15 residues long. CDR1 and CDR2 (germline): SEHNR, FQNEAQ (reference sequence).

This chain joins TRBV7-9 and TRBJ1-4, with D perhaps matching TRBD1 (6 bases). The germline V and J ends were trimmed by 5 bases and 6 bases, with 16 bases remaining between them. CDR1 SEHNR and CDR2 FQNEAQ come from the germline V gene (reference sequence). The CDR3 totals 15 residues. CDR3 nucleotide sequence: TGTGCCAGCAGCCCCAACAGGGTTGGGGATGAAAAACTGTTTTTT. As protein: CASSPNRVGDEKLFF.

The CDR3 nucleotides are TGCGCCAGCAGCAACCGGGACAGGGGGCCATATACGCAGTATTTT. Translated, it gives CASSNRDRGPYTQYF. The chain is built from TRBV5-1 and TRBJ2-3, with 12 bases matching TRBD1. This CDR3 region has 15 residues. In germline, CDR1 is SGHRS, CDR2 YFSETQ. The ends lost 4 bases at V and 7 bases at J; junction bases unmatched: 7. The full variable domain, its missing parts supplied by reference TRBV5-1 and TRBJ2-3, is KAGVTQTPRYLIKTRGQQVTLSCSPISGHRSVSWYQQTPGQGLQFLFEYFSETQRNKGNFPGRFSGRQFSNSRSEMNVSTLELGDSALYLCASSNRDRGPYTQYFGPGTRLTVL.

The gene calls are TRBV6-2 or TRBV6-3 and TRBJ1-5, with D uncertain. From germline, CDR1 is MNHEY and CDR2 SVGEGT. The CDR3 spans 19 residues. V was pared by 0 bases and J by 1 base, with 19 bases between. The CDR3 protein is CASSYSFFLAGSSNQPQHF. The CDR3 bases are TGTGCCAGCAGTTACTCGTTTTTTTTGGCAGGTTCGAGCAATCAGCCCCAGCATTTT.

The CDR3 bases are TGTGCCAGCAGCTTAGGCATGGCCGACTACGAGCAGTACTTC. Protein sequence: CASSLGMADYEQYF. The chain combines TRBV11-1 with TRBJ2-7; no definite D call. Between the trimmed V and J ends, which lost 1 base and 3 bases, there was a span of 10 bases. CDR3 length equals 14 residues. Per germline, CDR1 SGHAT and CDR2 FQDESV (reference sequence).

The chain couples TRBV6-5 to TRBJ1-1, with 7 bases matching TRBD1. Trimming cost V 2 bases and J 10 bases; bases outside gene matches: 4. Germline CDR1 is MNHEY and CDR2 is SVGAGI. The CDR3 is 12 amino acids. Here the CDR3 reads CASSYTTGVAFF. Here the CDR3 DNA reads TGTGCCAGCAGTTACACTACAGGGGTAGCTTTCTTT.

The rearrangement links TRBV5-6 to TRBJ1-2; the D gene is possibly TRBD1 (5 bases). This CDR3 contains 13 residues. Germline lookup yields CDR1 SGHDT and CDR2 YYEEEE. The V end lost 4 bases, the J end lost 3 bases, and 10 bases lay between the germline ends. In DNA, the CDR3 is TGTGCCAGCAGCCGAGACAGAGACTATGGCTACACCTTC. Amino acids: CASSRDRDYGYTF.

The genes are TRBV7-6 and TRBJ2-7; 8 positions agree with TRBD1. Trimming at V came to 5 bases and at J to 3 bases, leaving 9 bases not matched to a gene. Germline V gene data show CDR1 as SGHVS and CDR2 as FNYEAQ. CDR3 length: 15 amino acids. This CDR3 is CASSPGQGWVYEQYF. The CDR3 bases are TGTGCCAGCAGCCCCGGACAGGGCTGGGTCTACGAGCAGTACTTC.

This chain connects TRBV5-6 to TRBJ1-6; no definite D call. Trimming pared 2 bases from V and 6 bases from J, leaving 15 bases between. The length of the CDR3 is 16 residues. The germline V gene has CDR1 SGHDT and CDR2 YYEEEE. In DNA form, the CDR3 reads TGTGCCAGCAGCTTCACGGGGAAGGGAGGTAATTCACCCCTCCACTTT. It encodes CASSFTGKGGNSPLHF.

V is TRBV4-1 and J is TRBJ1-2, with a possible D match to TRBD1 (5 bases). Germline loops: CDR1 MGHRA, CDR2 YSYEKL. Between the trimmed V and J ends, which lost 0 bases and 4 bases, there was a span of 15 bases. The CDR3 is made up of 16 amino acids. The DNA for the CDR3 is TGCGCCAGCAGCCAAGATTTTCGACAGAATCCCTATGGCTACACCTTC. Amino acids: CASSQDFRQNPYGYTF.

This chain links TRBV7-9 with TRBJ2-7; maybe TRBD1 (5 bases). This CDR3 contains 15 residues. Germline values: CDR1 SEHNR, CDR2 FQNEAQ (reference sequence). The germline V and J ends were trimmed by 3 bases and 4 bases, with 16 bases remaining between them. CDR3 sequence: CASSFVEDISYEQYF. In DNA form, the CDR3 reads TGTGCCAGCAGCTTCGTAGAGGACATCAGTTACGAGCAGTACTTC. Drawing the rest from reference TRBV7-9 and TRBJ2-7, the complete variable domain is DTGVSQNPRHKITKRGQNVTFRCDPISEHNRLYWYRQTLGQGPEFLTYFQNEAQLEKSRLLSDRFSAERPKGSFSTLEIQRTEQGDSAMYLCASSFVEDISYEQYFGPGTRLTVT.

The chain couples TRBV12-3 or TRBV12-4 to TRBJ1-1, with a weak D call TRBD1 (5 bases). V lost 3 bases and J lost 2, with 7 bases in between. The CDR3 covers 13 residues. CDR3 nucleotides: TGTGCCAGCAGTTTCCAGGGTAACACTGAAGCTTTCTTT. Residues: CASSFQGNTEAFF.

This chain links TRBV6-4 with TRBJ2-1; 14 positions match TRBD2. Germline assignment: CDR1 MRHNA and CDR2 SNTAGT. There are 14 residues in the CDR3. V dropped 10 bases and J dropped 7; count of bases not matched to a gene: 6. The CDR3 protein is CAMGTSGRGNEQFF. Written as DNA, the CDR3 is TGTGCCATGGGGACTAGCGGGAGAGGGAATGAGCAGTTCTTC.

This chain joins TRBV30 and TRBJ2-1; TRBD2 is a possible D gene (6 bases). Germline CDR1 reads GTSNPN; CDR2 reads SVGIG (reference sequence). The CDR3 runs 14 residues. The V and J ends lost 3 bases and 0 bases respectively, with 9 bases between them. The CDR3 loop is CAWSAGSSYNEQFF. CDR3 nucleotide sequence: TGTGCCTGGAGCGCCGGGAGCTCCTACAATGAGCAGTTCTTC.

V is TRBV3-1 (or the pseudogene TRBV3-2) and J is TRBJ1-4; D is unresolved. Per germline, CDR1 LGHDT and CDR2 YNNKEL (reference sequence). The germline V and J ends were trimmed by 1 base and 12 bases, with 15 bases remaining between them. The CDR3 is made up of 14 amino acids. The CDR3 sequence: CASSQVPGTSQLFF. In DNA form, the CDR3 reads TGTGCCAGCAGCCAAGTTCCGGGAACCTCTCAACTGTTTTTT.

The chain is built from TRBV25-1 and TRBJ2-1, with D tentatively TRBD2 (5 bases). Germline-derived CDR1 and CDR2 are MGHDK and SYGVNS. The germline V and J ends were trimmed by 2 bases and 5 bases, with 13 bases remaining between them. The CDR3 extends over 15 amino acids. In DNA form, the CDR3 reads TGTGCCAGCAGTGAAAGAGGTAGCGTCAACAATGAGCAGTTCTTC. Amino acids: CASSERGSVNNEQFF.

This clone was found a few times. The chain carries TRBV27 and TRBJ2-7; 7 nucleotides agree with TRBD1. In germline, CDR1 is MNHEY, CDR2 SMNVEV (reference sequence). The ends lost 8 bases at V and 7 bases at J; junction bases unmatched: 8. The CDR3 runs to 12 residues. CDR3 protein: CASGRQGWEQYF. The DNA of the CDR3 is TGTGCCAGCGGCCGACAGGGATGGGAGCAGTACTTC.

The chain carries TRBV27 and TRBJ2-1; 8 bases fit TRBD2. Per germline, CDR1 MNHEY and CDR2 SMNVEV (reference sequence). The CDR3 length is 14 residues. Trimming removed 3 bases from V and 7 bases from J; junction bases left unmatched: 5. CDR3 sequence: CASSFGGVRNEQFF. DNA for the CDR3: TGTGCCAGCAGTTTCGGGGGGGTTAGGAATGAGCAGTTCTTC.

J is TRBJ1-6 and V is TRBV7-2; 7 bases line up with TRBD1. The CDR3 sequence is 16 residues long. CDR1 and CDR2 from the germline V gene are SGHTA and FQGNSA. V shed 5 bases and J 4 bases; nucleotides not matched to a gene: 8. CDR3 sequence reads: CASSPSTGLYNSPLHF. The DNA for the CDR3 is TGTGCCAGCAGCCCGTCGACAGGGTTATATAATTCACCCCTCCACTTT.

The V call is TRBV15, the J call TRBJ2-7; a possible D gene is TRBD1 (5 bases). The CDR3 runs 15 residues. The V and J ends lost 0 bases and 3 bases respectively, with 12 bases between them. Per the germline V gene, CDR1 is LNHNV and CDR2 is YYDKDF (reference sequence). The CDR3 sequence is CATSRELTANYEQYF. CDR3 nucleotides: TGTGCCACCAGCAGAGAGTTGACAGCGAACTACGAGCAGTACTTC.

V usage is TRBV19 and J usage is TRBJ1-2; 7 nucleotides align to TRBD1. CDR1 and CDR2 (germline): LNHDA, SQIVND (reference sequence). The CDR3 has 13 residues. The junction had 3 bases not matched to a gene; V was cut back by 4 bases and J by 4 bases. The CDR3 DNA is TGTGCCAGTAGTAAGGACAGGACCTATGGCTACACCTTC. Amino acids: CASSKDRTYGYTF.

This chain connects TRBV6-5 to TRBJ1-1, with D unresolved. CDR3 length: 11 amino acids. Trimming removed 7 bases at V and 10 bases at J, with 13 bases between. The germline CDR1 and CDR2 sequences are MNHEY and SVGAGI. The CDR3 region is CASTGVGLAFF. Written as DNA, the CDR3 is TGTGCCAGCACAGGTGTAGGCTTAGCTTTCTTT.

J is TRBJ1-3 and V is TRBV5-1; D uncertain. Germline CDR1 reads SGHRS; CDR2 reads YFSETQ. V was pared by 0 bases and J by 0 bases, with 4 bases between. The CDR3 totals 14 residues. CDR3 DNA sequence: TGCGCCAGCAGCTTGGAACACTCTGGAAACACCATATATTTT. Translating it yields CASSLEHSGNTIYF.

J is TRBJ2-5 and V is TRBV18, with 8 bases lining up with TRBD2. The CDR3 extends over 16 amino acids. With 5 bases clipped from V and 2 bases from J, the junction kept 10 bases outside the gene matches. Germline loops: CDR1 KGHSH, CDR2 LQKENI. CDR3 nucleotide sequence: TGTGCCAGCTCATCAAGCGGGAGAGCTCGACAAGAGACCCAGTACTTC. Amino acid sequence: CASSSSGRARQETQYF.

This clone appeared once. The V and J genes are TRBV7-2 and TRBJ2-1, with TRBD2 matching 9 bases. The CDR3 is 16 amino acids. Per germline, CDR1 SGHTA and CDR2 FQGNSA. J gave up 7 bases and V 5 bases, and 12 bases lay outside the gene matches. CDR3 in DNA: TGTGCCAGCAGCCCCACCCTGGGACTAGCCGCGAATGAGCAGTTCTTC. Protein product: CASSPTLGLAANEQFF.

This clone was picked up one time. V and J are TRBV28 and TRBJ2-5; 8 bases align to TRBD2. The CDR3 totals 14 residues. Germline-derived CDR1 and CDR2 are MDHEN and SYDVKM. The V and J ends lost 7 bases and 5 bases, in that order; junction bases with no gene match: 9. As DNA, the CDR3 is TGTGCCAGCACTCCGAGCGGGAGCTTCGAGACCCAGTACTTC. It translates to CASTPSGSFETQYF.

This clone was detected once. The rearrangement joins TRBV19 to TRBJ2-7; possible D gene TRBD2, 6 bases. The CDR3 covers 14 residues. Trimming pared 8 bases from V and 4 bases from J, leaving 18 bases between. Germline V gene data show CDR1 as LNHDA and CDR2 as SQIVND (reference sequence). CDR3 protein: CASREDPGGYEQYF. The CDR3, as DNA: TGTGCCAGTCGTGAGGACCCCGGGGGATACGAGCAGTACTTC.